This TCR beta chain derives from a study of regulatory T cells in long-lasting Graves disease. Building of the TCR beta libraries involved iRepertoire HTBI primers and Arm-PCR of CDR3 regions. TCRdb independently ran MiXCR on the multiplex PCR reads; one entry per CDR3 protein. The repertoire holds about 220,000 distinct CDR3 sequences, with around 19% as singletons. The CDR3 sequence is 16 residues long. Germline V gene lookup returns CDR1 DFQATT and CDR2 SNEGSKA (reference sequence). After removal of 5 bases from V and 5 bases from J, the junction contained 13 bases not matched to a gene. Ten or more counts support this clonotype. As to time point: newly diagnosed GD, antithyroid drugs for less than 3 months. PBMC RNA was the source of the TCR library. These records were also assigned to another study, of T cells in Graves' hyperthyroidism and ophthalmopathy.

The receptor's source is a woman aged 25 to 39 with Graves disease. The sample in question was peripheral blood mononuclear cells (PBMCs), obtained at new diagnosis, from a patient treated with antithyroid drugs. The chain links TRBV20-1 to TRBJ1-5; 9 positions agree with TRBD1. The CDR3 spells CSAPRGGTGFDQPQHF. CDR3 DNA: TGCAGTGCTCCCAGAGGCGGGACAGGGTTCGATCAGCCCCAGCATTTT.